These T cell receptor beta chains were read from a single sample in a study of blood T cells in healthy people across ages. TCRdb independently ran MiXCR on the 5' RACE reads; one entry per CDR3 protein. The sample carries 1.5 million to 2 million distinct CDR3 sequences, 49% recorded once. Sample: blood. The source of these receptors is a woman aged 40 to 49 in good health. Both conserved end residues are part of each CDR3. A D gene is named only where the DNA matches it firmly. The size of a clone is reported for some rows only, either as once, few or many, or as a class for expanded clones.

J | size | D | V | DNA | CDR3
TRBJ2-7 | . | TRBD2 | TRBV10-3 | TGTGCCATCAGTGCAACTAGCGGGGCACAGGACGAGCAGTACTTC | CAISATSGAQDEQYF
TRBJ2-6 | . | . | TRBV6-2/TRBV6-3 | TGTGCCAGCAGTTACTCGATTTGGAGCTCTGGGGCCAACGTCCTGACTTTC | CASSYSIWSSGANVLTF
TRBJ2-3 | few | . | TRBV7-6 | TGTGCCAGCAGCTCAACAGGGATTTCTACAGATACGCAGTATTTT | CASSSTGISTDTQYF
TRBJ2-5 | few | TRBD1 | TRBV5-6 | TGTGCCAGCAGCTCGGGACAGCTCCCCGGGGAGACCCAGTACTTC | CASSSGQLPGETQYF
TRBJ1-6 | once | . | TRBV7-2 | TGTGCCAGCAGCTCTAGGAGTGAGTCAGGGCTTTCACCCCTCCACTTT | CASSSRSESGLSPLHF
TRBJ2-1 | . | . | TRBV20-1 | TGCAGTGCTAGAGGAGGGGGGACACCTTTCGAAGGTGGTCACAATGAGCAGTTCTTC | CSARGGGTPFEGGHNEQFF
TRBJ1-2 | few | . | TRBV5-1 | TGCGCCAGCAGCGCCACTTGGAGGGAGGATAACTATGGCTACACCTTC | CASSATWREDNYGYTF
TRBJ2-3 | . | TRBD1 | TRBV27 | TGTGCCAGCAGTTTACTCGTAACAGGGGGCTTAGGAAGCACAGATACGCAGTATTTT | CASSLLVTGGLGSTDTQYF
TRBJ1-6 | few | . | TRBV27 | TGTGCCAGCACATACTCCTATAATTCACCCCTCCACTTT | CASTYSYNSPLHF
TRBJ2-5 | . | . | TRBV10-3 | TGTGCCATCGGAAGGAGCGGGTGCTTGGGAGAGACCCAGTACTTC | CAIGRSGCLGETQYF
TRBJ2-3 | . | . | TRBV10-3 | TGTGCCATCAGTGAGTCCGGGCAGGGGAGCACAGGTACGCAGTATTTT | CAISESGQGSTGTQYF
TRBJ2-5 | . | TRBD2 | TRBV2 | TGTGCCACCATGGGGACTAGCGGGGGAGGAGAGACCCAGTACTTC | CATMGTSGGGETQYF
TRBJ1-4 | . | TRBD1 | TRBV6-1 | TGTGCCAGCAGTGAAATCGGCCAGGGGGCGCGAAAACTGTTTTTT | CASSEIGQGARKLFF
TRBJ2-7 | . | . | TRBV6-5 | TGTGCCAGCAGTTACGATGTCAACAGCTACGAGCAGTACTTC | CASSYDVNSYEQYF
TRBJ2-2 | . | TRBD1 | TRBV4-2 | TGTGCCAGCAGTCAGGACAGGGTTACCGGGGAGCTGTTTTTT | CASSQDRVTGELFF
TRBJ1-4 | . | . | TRBV3-1 | TGTGCCAGCAGCTTAAACCCCGGGACGAAACTTGAAAAACTGTTTTTT | CASSLNPGTKLEKLFF
TRBJ1-5 | . | . | TRBV6-2/TRBV6-3 | TGTGCCAGCAGGTTGACGAATCAGCCCCAGCATTTT | CASRLTNQPQHF
TRBJ2-3 | . | . | TRBV27 | TGTGCCAGCAGTTTAAATCGGGGCCCACCGCAGGCAGATACGCAGTATTTT | CASSLNRGPPQADTQYF
TRBJ2-7 | . | . | TRBV4-2 | TGTGCCAGCAGGTCCAAGGGGGAATACTACAATGAGCAGTACTTC | CASRSKGEYYNEQYF
TRBJ1-4 | . | . | TRBV25-1 | TGTGCCAGCGGACCGGGGGGGGTGGTAAATGAAAAACTGTTTTTT | CASGPGGVVNEKLFF
TRBJ2-5 | . | . | TRBV18 | TGTGCCAGCTCACCAGATACAAAGACCCAGTACTTC | CASSPDTKTQYF
TRBJ2-3 | . | . | TRBV5-6 | TGTGCCAGCGACCCCATCGAGATGGATACGCAGTATTTT | CASDPIEMDTQYF
TRBJ2-7 | . | . | TRBV20-1 | TGCAGTGCTATTCCAGGGATTTTCACCTACGAGCAGTACTTC | CSAIPGIFTYEQYF
TRBJ2-3 | . | . | TRBV12-3/TRBV12-4 | TGTGCCGGCAGTTTAGTCGGGGGTGGCGCTACGCAGTATTTT | CAGSLVGGGATQYF
TRBJ2-1 | . | . | TRBV4-3 | TGCGCCAGCAGCCAAGGGGGGGGACAGTACAATGAGCAGTTCTTC | CASSQGGGQYNEQFF
TRBJ2-1 | . | TRBD1 | TRBV11-2 | TGTGCCAGCAGAACAGGCCGACAGGGCTCCTACAATGAGCAGTTCTTC | CASRTGRQGSYNEQFF
TRBJ2-1 | . | TRBD1 | TRBV7-9 | TGTGCCAGCCTTCCCGGGACAGGGTCCTACAATGAGCAGTTCTTC | CASLPGTGSYNEQFF
TRBJ1-5 | . | TRBD1 | TRBV5-6 | TGTGCCAGCAGCTTGGACAGGGGCAATCCAGGACATCAGCCCCAGCATTTT | CASSLDRGNPGHQPQHF
TRBJ2-1 | . | . | TRBV27 | TGTGCCAGCAGTTTTTACGGACTATCCGATGAGCAGTTCTTC | CASSFYGLSDEQFF
TRBJ2-7 | . | . | TRBV6-2/TRBV6-3 | TGTGCCAGCAGTCTACGGATGGACTACGAGCAGTACTTC | CASSLRMDYEQYF
TRBJ2-3 | . | TRBD2 | TRBV29-1 | TGCAGCGTTGCCGGACTAGCGGGGGGGAGGGGCACAGATATGCAGTATTTT | CSVAGLAGGRGTDMQYF
TRBJ1-1 | . | TRBD1 | TRBV6-2/TRBV6-3 | TGTGCCAGCAGTTACACTACCCCAGGGGGTGAAGCTTTCTTT | CASSYTTPGGEAFF
TRBJ2-5 | few | . | TRBV11-1 | TGTGCCAGCAGCTATCGACAGTTACAAGAGACCCAGTACTTC | CASSYRQLQETQYF
TRBJ2-3 | . | . | TRBV4-3 | TGCGCCAGCAGCCAAGCACAGACCACAGATACGCAGTATTTT | CASSQAQTTDTQYF
TRBJ2-3 | few | TRBD2 | TRBV20-1 | TGCAGTGCTCCCGACCGGTCCGGGACTAGCGGGTCAGGAGATACGCAGTATTTT | CSAPDRSGTSGSGDTQYF
TRBJ1-5 | . | . | TRBV4-1 | TGCGCCAGCAGCCAAGATGTTAACAATCAGCCCCAGCATTTT | CASSQDVNNQPQHF
TRBJ2-7 | few | TRBD2 | TRBV4-2 | TGTGCCAGCAGCCAAGATACCAGCGGGGCCTCCTACGAGCAGTACTTC | CASSQDTSGASYEQYF
TRBJ2-3 | . | TRBD2 | TRBV4-2 | TGTGCCAGCAGCCAAGGTTCACTAGCGGGGAAGCAGTATTTT | CASSQGSLAGKQYF
TRBJ1-2 | . | . | TRBV4-2 | TGTGCCAGCAGCCCTACGTCCGGGATCGGCTACACCTTC | CASSPTSGIGYTF
TRBJ2-5 | few | . | TRBV7-9 | TGTGCCAGCAGCTTAAACAAAGGATCCCAAGAGACCCAGTACTTC | CASSLNKGSQETQYF
TRBJ2-3 | . | TRBD2 | TRBV20-1 | TGCAGTGCTAGACTAGCGGGGGCCGCAGCCTTCACAGATACGCAGTATTTT | CSARLAGAAAFTDTQYF
TRBJ1-1 | . | . | TRBV20-1 | TGCAGTGCTAGCGGGGGTCGGAACACTGAAGCTTTCTTT | CSASGGRNTEAFF
TRBJ1-1 | . | TRBD1 | TRBV4-2 | TGTGCCAGCAGCCAAGATCCCCCTGGACAGGGGGCACTTCAGGAAGCTTTCTTT | CASSQDPPGQGALQEAFF
TRBJ2-7 | few | TRBD1 | TRBV12-3/TRBV12-4 | TGTGCCAGCAGCCCCGCGACAGGGGGAGGGATCTACGAGCAGTACTTC | CASSPATGGGIYEQYF
TRBJ1-2 | few | . | TRBV4-3 | TGCGCCAGCAGCCAAGATTTTGACAGGAAAATCTACACCTTC | CASSQDFDRKIYTF
TRBJ2-7 | . | . | TRBV6-5 | TGTGCCAGCTCGCGCCCGGTGGGGGCTTCCTACGAGCAGTACTTC | CASSRPVGASYEQYF
TRBJ2-7 | few | TRBD1 | TRBV9 | TGTGCCAGCAGCACACAGGGGGCAGGGGACTACGAGCAGTACTTC | CASSTQGAGDYEQYF
TRBJ2-1 | . | . | TRBV6-2/TRBV6-3 | TGTGCCAGCATTCCGGGAAGGGCTCCCTACAATGAGCAGTTCTTC | CASIPGRAPYNEQFF
TRBJ1-6 | . | . | TRBV20-1 | TGCAGTGCTAGACGCCGAGGGGATAATTCACCCCTCCACTTT | CSARRRGDNSPLHF
TRBJ2-2 | . | TRBD2 | TRBV10-2 | TGCGCCAGCAGAACCCCAGGAGCGGGGGGGCCTTCCGGGGAGCTGTTTTTT | CASRTPGAGGPSGELFF
TRBJ2-1 | few | TRBD2 | TRBV12-3/TRBV12-4 | TGTGCCAGCAGCCCGAGTGGGCGGGGGGGCATGAATGAGCAGTTCTTC | CASSPSGRGGMNEQFF
TRBJ2-7 | many | . | TRBV29-1 | TGCAGCGTTCGCGGACCGTCCCGTCGAAACGAGCAGTACTTC | CSVRGPSRRNEQYF
TRBJ2-7 | few | . | TRBV27 | TGTGCCAGCGGGTTAACAGTTGACTCCTACGAGCAGTACTTC | CASGLTVDSYEQYF
TRBJ2-3 | . | . | TRBV6-2/TRBV6-3 | TGTGCCAGCAGTTACGCCCGAACCGGCCTTGGGGATACGCAGTATTTT | CASSYARTGLGDTQYF
TRBJ2-2 | few | . | TRBV12-3/TRBV12-4 | TGTGCCAGCAGTGTAGGTGTCTCCGGGGAGCTGTTTTTT | CASSVGVSGELFF
TRBJ2-7 | . | . | TRBV28 | TGTGCCAGCAGCCAAGCTTACTCCTACGAGCAGTACTTC | CASSQAYSYEQYF